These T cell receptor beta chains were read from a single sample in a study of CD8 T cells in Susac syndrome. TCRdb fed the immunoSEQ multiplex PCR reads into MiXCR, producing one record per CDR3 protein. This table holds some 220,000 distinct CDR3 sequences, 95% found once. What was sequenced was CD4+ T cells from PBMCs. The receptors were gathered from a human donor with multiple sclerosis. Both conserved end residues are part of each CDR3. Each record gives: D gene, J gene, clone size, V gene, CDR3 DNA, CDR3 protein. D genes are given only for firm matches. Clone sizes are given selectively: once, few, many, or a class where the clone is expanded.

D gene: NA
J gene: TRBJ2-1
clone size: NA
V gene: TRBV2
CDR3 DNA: TGTGCCAGCACGGGGAGCGCCCATGAGCAGTTCTTC
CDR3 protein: CASTGSAHEQFF

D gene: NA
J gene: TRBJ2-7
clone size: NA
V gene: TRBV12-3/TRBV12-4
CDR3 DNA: TGTGCCAGCAGTTCGATAGGGGGGCAAAACGAGCAGTACTTC
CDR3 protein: CASSSIGGQNEQYF

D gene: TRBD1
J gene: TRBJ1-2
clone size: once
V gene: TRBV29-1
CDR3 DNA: TGCAGCGTCAGACAGGGGGGCGTGGGTGGCTACACCTTC
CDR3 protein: CSVRQGGVGGYTF

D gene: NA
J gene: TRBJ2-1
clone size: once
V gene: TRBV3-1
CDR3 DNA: TGTGCCAGCAGCCAAGTAGCGTATGAGCAGTTCTTC
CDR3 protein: CASSQVAYEQFF

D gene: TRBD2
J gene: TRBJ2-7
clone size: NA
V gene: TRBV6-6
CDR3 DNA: TGTGCCAGCAGCCCCGTGGGGGGGGGCGAGCAGTACTTC
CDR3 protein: CASSPVGGGEQYF

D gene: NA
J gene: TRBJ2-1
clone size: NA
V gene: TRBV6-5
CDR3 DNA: TGTGCCAGCAGGAGTCTCGGGGGTAGCAATGAGCAGTTCTTC
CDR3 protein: CASRSLGGSNEQFF

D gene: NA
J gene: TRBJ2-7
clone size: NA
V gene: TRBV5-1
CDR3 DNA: TGCGCCAGCAGCACAGGGACTCGATCCTACGAGCAGTACTTC
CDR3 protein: CASSTGTRSYEQYF

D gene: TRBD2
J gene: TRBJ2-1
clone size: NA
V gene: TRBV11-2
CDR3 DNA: TGTGCCAGCAGCTTAGATCTATCGGGAGGTTTCAATGAGCAGTTCTTC
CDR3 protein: CASSLDLSGGFNEQFF

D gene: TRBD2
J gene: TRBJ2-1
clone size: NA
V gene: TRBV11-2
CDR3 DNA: TGTGCCAGCAGCGCTGGGGGGGTTGAGCAGTTCTTC
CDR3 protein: CASSAGGVEQFF

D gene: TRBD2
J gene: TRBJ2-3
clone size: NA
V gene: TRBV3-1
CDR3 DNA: TGTGCCAGCAGCCAAGATTTCCCGGCGCGGGAGGGGACAGATACGCAGTATTTT
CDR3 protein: CASSQDFPAREGTDTQYF

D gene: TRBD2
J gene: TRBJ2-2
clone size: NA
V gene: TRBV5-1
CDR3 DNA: TGCGCCAGCAGCTTACTAGCGGTGTATACCGGGGAGCTGTTTTTT
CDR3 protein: CASSLLAVYTGELFF

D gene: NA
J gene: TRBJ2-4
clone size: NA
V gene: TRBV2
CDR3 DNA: TGTGCCAGCAGTTTCCTAGACACCGGCAAAAACATTCAGTACTTC
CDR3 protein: CASSFLDTGKNIQYF

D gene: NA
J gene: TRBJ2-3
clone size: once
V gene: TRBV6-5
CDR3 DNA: TGTGCCAGCAGTCTACTAGCATCCGCAGATACGCAGTATTTT
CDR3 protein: CASSLLASADTQYF

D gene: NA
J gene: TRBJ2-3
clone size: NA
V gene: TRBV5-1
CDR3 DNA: TGCGCCAGCAGCGCGGAAGTGCGAGATACGCAGTATTTT
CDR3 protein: CASSAEVRDTQYF

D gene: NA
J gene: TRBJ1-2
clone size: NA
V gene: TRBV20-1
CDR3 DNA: TGCAGTGCTGGGGCCGGGGCCTATGGCTACACCTTC
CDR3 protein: CSAGAGAYGYTF